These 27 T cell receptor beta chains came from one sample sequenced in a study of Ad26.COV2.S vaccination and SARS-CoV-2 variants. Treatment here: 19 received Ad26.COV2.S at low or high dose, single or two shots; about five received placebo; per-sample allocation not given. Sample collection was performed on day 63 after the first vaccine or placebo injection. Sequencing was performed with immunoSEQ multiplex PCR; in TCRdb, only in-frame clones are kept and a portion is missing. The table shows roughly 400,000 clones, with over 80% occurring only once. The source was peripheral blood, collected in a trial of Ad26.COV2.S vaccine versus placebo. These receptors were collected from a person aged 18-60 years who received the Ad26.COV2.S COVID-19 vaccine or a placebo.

This CDR3 reads CASAGFNSPLHF. The DNA for the CDR3 is TGTGCCAGCGCGGGGTTTAATTCACCCCTCCACTTT. The chain recombines TRBV2 with TRBJ1-6, with no clear D. CDR3 length: 12 amino acids. In germline, CDR1 is SNHLY, CDR2 FYNNEI. Trimming removed 8 bases at V and 6 bases at J, with 8 bases between.

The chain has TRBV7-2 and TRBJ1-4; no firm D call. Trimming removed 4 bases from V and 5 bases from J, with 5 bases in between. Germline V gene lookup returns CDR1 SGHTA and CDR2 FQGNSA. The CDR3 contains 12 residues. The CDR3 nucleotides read TGTGCCAGCAGCTCACCCAATGAAAAACTGTTTTTT. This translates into CASSSPNEKLFF. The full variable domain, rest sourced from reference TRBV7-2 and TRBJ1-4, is GAGVSQSPSNKVTEKGKDVELRCDPISGHTALYWYRQSLGQGLEFLIYFQGNSAPDKSGLPSDRFSAERTGGSVSTLTIQRTQQEDSAVYLCASSSPNEKLFFGSGTQLSVL.

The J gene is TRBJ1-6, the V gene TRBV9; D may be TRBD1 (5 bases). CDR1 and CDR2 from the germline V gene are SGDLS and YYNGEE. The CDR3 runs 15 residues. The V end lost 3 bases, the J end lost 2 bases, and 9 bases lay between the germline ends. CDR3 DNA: TGTGCCAGCAGCGCCGGGGGGACCTATAATTCACCCCTCCACTTT. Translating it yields CASSAGGTYNSPLHF. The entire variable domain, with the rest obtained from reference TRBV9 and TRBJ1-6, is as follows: DSGVTQTPKHLITATGQRVTLRCSPRSGDLSVYWYQQSLDQGLQFLIQYYNGEERAKGNILERFSAQQFPDLHSELNLSSLELGDSALYFCASSAGGTYNSPLHFGNGTRLTVT.

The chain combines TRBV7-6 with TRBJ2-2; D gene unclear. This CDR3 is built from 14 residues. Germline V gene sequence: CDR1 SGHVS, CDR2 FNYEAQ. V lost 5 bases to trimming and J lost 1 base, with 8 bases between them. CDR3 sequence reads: CASSEVLNTGELFF. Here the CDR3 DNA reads TGTGCCAGCAGCGAAGTCCTGAACACCGGGGAGCTGTTTTTT.

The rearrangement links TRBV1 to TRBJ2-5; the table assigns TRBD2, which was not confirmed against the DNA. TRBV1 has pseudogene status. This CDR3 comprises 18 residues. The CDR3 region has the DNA TGCACCAGCAGCCATCGGACTAGCGGGGGGGCCGGCGGAGAGACCCAGTACTTC. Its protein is CTSSHRTSGGAGGETQYF.

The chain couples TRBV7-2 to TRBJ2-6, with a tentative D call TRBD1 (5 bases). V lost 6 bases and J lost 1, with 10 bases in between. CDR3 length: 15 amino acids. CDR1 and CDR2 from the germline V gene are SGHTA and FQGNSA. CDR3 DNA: TGTGCCAGCAGTTCAGCAGGGTCTGGGGCCAACGTCCTGACTTTC. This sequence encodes CASSSAGSGANVLTF.

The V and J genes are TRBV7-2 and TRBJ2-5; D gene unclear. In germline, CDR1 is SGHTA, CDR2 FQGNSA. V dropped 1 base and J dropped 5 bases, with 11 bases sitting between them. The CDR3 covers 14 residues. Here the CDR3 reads CASSLVGYRETQYF. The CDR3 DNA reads TGTGCCAGCAGCTTAGTTGGGTATCGCGAGACCCAGTACTTC.

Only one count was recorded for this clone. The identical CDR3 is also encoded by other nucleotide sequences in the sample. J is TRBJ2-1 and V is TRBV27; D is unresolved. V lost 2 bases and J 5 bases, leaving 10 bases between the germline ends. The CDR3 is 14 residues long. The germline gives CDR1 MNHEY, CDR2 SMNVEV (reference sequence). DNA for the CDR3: TGTGCCAGCAGTTTAGTCGCAGGCGACAATGAGCAGTTCTTC. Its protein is CASSLVAGDNEQFF.

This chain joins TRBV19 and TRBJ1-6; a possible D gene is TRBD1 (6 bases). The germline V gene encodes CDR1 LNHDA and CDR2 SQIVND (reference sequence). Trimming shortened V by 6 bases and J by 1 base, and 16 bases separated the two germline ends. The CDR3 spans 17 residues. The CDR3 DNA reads TGTGCCAGTAGCCGACTGGCCAGGGGTTCCTATAATTCACCCCTCCACTTT. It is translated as CASSRLARGSYNSPLHF.

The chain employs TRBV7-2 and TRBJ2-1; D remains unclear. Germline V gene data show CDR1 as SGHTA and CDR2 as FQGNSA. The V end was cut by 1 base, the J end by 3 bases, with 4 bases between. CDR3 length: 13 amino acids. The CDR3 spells CASSLEVYNEQFF. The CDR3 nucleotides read TGTGCCAGCAGCTTAGAAGTCTACAATGAGCAGTTCTTC.

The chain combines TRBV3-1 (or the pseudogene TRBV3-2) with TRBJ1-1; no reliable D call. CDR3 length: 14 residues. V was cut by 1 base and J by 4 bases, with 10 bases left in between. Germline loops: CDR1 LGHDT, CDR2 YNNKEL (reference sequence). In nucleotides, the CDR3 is TGTGCCAGCAGCCAAGGGATGGGGAGCACTGAAGCTTTCTTT. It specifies CASSQGMGSTEAFF.

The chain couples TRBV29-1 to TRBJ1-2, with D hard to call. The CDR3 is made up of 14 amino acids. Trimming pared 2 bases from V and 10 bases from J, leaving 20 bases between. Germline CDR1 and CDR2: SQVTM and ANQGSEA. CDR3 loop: CSVERQEGLLDYTF. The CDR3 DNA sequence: TGCAGCGTTGAAAGGCAGGAGGGCCTATTAGACTACACCTTC.

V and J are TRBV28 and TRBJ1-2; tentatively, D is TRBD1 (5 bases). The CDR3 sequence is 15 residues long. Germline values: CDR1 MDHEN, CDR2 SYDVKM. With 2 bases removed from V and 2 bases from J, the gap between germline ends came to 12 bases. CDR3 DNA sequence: TGTGCCAGCAGTTTAAGCCCCCGGGACAACTATGGCTACACCTTC. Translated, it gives CASSLSPRDNYGYTF.

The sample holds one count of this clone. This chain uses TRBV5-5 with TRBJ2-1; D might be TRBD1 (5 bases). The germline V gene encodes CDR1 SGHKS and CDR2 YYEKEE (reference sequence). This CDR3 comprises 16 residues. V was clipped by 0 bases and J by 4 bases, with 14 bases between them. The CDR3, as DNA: TGTGCCAGCAGCTTGGGGAGCCAAGGGGTTTACAATGAGCAGTTCTTC. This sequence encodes CASSLGSQGVYNEQFF.

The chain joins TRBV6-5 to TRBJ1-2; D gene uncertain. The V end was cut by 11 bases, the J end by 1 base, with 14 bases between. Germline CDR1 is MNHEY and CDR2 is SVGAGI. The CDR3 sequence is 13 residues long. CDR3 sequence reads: CAVAPPGNYGYTF. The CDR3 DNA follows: TGTGCCGTAGCCCCCCCGGGTAACTATGGCTACACCTTC.

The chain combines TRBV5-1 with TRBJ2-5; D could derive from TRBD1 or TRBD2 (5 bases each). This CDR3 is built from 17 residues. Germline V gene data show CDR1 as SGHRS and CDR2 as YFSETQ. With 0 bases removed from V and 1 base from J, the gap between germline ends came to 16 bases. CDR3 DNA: TGCGCCAGCAGCTTGGCCCCTTGGGACGCCCGCCAAGAGACCCAGTACTTC. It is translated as CASSLAPWDARQETQYF.

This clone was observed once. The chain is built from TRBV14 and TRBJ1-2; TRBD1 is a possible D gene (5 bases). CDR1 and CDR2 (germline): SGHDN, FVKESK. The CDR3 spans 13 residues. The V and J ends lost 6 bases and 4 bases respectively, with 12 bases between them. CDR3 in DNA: TGTGCCAGCAGTTACAGGTTCGTCTATGGCTACACCTTC. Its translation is CASSYRFVYGYTF.

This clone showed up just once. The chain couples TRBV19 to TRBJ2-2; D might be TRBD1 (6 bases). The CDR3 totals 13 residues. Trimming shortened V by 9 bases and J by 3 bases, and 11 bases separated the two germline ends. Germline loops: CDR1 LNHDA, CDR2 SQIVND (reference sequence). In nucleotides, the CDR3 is TGTGCCAGCTACAGGGTGTACACCGGGGAGCTGTTTTTT. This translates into CASYRVYTGELFF.

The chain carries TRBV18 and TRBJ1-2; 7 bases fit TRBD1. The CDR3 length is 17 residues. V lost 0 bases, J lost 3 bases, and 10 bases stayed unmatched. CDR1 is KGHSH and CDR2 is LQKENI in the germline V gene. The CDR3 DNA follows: TGTGCCAGCTCACCACCGGTAAACGGACAGGCACACTATGGCTACACCTTC. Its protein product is CASSPPVNGQAHYGYTF.

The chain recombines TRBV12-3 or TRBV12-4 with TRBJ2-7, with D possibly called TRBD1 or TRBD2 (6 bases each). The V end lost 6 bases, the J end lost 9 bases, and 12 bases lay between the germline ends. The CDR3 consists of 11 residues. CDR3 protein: CASSRGGGQYF. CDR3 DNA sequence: TGTGCCAGCAGCCGAGGAGGGGGGCAGTACTTC.

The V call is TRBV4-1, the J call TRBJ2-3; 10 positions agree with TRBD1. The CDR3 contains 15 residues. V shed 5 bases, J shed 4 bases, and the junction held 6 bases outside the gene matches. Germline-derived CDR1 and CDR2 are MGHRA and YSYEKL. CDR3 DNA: TGCGCCAGCAGCGTGGGACAGGGGAAGGCAGATACGCAGTATTTT. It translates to CASSVGQGKADTQYF.

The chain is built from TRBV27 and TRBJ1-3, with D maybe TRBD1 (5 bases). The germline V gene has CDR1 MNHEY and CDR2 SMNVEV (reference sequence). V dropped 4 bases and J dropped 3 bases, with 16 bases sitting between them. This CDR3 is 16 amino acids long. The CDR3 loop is CASSSFGGLGGNTIYF. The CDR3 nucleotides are TGTGCCAGCAGTTCATTTGGGGGTCTAGGTGGAAACACCATATATTTT.

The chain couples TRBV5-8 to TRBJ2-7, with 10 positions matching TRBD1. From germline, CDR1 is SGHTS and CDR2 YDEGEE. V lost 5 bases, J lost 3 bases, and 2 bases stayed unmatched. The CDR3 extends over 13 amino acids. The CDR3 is CASSRDRGYEQYF. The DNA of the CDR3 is TGTGCCAGCAGTAGGGACAGGGGCTACGAGCAGTACTTC.

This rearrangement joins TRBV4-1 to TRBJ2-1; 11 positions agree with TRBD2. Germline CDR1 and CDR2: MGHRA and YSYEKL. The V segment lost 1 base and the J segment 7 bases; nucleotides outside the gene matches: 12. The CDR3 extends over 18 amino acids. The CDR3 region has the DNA TGCGCCAGCAGCCAAGGGATTTTCGCTAGCGGGGGGCATAATGAGCAGTTCTTC. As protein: CASSQGIFASGGHNEQFF.

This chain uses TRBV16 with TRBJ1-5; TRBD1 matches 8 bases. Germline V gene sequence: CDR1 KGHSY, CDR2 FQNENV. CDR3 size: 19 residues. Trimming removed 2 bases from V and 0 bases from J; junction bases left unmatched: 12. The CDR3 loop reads CASSQTWTGPGGSNQPQHF. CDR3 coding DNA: TGTGCCAGCAGCCAAACCTGGACAGGGCCCGGGGGTAGCAATCAGCCCCAGCATTTT.

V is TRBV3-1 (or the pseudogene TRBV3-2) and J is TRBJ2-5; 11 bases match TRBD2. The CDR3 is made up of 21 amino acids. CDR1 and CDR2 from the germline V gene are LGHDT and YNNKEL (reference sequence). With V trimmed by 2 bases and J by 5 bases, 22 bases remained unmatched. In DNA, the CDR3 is TGTGCCAGCAGCCAAAAACTCCCCGGGCTAGCGGGGGGCCCTCTGCGGGAGACCCAGTACTTC. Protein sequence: CASSQKLPGLAGGPLRETQYF.

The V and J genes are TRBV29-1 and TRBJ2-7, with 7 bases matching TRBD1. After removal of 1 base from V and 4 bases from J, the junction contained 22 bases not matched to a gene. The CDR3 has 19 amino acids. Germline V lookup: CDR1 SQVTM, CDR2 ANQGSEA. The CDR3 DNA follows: TGCAGCGTTGAAGTTGGGCAGGGGGACACAAGGTCAGGGCGGTACGAGCAGTACTTC. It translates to CSVEVGQGDTRSGRYEQYF.